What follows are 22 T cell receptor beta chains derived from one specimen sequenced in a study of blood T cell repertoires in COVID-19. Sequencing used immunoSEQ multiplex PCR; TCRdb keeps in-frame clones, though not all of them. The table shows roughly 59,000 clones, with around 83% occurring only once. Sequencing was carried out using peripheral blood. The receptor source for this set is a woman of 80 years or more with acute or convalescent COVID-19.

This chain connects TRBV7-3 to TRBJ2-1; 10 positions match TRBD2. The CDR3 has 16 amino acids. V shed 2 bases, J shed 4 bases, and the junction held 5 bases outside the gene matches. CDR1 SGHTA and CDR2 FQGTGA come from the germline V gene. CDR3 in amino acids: CASSLEGLALYNEQFF. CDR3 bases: TGTGCCAGCAGCTTAGAGGGACTAGCGCTATACAATGAGCAGTTCTTC.

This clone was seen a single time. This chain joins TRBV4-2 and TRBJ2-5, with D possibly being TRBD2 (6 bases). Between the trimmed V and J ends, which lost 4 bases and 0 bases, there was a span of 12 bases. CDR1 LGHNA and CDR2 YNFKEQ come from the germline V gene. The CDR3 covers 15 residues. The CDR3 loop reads CASSREDGDQETQYF. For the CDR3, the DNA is TGTGCCAGCAGCCGGGAGGACGGGGACCAAGAGACCCAGTACTTC.

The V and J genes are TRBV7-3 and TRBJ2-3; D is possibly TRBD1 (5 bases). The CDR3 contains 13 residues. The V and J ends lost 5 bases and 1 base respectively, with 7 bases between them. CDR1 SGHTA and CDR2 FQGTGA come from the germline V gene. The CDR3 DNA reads TGTGCCAGCAGCGGACAAGGCACAGATACGCAGTATTTT. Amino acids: CASSGQGTDTQYF.

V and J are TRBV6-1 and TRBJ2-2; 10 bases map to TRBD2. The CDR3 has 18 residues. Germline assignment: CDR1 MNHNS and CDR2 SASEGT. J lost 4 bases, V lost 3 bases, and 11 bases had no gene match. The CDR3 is CASSESSSGGLSTGELFF. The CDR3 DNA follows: TGTGCCAGCAGTGAGTCGTCTAGCGGGGGCCTGAGCACCGGGGAGCTGTTTTTT.

The CDR3 here is CSASRSGKNNEQFF. CDR3 coding DNA: TGCAGTGCTAGTCGTAGCGGGAAGAACAATGAGCAGTTCTTC. The rearrangement joins TRBV20-1 to TRBJ2-1; TRBD2 agrees at 8 bases. V was clipped by 3 bases and J by 5 bases; unmatched bases: 6. Germline loops: CDR1 DFQATT, CDR2 SNEGSKA (reference sequence). CDR3 size: 14 residues.

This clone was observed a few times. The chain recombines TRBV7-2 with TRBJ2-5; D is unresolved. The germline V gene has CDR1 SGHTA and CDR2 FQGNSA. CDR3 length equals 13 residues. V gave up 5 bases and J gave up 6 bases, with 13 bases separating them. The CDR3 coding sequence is TGTGCCAGCAGCACCCTAGATAAGCAGACCCAGTACTTC. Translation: CASSTLDKQTQYF. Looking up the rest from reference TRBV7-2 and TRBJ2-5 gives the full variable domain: GAGVSQSPSNKVTEKGKDVELRCDPISGHTALYWYRQSLGQGLEFLIYFQGNSAPDKSGLPSDRFSAERTGGSVSTLTIQRTQQEDSAVYLCASSTLDKQTQYFGPGTRLLVL.

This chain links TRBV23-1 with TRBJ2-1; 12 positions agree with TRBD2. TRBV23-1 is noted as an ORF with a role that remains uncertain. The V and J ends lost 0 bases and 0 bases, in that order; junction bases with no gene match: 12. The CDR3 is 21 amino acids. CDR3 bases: TGCGCCAGCAGTCAATCGGGGGGGAGACTAGCGGGAGACAGCTCCTACAATGAGCAGTTCTTC. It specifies CASSQSGGRLAGDSSYNEQFF.

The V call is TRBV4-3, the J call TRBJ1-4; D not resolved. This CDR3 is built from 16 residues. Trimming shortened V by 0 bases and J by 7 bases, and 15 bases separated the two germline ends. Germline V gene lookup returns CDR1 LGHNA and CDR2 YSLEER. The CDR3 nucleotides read TGCGCCAGCAGCCAAGAACCGGGTCCTCAAACTGAAAAACTGTTTTTT. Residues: CASSQEPGPQTEKLFF.

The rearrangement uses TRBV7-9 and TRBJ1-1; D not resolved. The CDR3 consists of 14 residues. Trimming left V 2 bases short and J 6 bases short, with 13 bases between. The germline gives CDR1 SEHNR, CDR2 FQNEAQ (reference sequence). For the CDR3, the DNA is TGTGCCAGCAGCTTATTACAGCGGGGTCCTGAAGCTTTCTTT. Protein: CASSLLQRGPEAFF.

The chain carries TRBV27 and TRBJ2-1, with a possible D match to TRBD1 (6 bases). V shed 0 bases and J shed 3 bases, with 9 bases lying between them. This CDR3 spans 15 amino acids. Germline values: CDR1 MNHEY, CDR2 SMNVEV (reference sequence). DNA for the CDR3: TGTGCCAGCAGTTTATCAGGGGACAACTACAATGAGCAGTTCTTC. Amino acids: CASSLSGDNYNEQFF.

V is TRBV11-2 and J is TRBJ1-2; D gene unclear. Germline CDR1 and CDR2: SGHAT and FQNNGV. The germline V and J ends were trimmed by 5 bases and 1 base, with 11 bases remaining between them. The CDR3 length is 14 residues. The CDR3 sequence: CASSLTSFNYGYTF. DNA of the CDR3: TGTGCCAGCAGCCTAACGTCCTTTAACTATGGCTACACCTTC.

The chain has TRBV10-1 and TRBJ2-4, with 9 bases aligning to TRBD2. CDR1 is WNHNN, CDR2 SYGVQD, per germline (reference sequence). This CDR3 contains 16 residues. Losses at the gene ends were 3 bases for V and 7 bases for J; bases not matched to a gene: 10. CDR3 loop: CASSDRASGTGNIQYF. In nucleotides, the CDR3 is TGCGCCAGCAGTGACAGGGCTAGCGGGACTGGGAACATTCAGTACTTC.

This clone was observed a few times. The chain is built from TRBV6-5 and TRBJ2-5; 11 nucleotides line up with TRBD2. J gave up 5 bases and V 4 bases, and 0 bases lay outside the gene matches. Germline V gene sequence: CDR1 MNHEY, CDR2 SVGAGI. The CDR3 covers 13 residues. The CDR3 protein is CASSWTSGETQYF. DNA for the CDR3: TGTGCCAGCAGTTGGACTAGCGGGGAGACCCAGTACTTC.

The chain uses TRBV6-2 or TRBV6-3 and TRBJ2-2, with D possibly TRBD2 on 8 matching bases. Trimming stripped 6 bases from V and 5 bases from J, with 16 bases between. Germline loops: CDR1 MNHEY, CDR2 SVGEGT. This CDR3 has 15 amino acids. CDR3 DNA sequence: TGTGCCAGCAGCCGACAGGGACTAGTTACCGGGGAGCTGTTTTTT. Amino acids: CASSRQGLVTGELFF.

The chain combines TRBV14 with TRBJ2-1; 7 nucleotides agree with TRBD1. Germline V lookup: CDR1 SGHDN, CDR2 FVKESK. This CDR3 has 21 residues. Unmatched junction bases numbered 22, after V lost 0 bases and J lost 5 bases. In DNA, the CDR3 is TGTGCCAGCAGCCAAGAGTTCCGGGACAGAGTACCCACTTTACTTAACAATGAGCAGTTCTTC. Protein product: CASSQEFRDRVPTLLNNEQFF.

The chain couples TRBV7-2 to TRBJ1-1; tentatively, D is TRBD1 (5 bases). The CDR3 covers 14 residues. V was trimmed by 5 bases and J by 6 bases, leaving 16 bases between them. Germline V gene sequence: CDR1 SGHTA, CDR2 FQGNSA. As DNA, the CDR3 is TGTGCCAGCAGCACAGGTTGGGGCTTGGCTGAAGCTTTCTTT. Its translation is CASSTGWGLAEAFF.

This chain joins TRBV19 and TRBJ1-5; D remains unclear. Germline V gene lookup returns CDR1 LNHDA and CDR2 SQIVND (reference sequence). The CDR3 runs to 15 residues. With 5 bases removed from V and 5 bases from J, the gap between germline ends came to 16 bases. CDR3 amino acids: CASSLGSSPHQPQHF. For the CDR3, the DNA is TGTGCCAGTAGTCTGGGCAGTTCCCCCCATCAGCCCCAGCATTTT. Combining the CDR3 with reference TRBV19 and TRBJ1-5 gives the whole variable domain DGGITQSPKYLFRKEGQNVTLSCEQNLNHDAMYWYRQDPGQGLRLIYYSQIVNDFQKGDIAEGYSVSREKKESFPLTVTSAQKNPTAFYLCASSLGSSPHQPQHFGDGTRLSIL.

In nucleotides, the CDR3 is TGTGCCAGCAGCGTACTAACGAACACCGGGGAGCTGTTTTTT. It specifies CASSVLTNTGELFF. The chain combines TRBV9 with TRBJ2-2; no reliable D call. This CDR3 contains 14 residues. CDR1 SGDLS and CDR2 YYNGEE come from the germline V gene. Trimming took 1 base from V and 0 from J, leaving 4 bases between them.

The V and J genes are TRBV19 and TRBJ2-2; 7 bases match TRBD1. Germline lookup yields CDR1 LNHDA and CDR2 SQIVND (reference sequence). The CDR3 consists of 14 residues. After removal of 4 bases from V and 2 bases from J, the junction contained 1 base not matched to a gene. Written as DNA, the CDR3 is TGTGCCAGTAGTAGGGACAGAAACACCGGGGAGCTGTTTTTT. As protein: CASSRDRNTGELFF.

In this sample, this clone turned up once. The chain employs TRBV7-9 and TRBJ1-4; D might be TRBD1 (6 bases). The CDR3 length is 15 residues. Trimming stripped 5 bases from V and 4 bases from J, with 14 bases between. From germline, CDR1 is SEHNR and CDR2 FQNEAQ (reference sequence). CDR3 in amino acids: CASSIITGRNEKLFF. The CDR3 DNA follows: TGTGCCAGCAGCATCATTACAGGGCGTAATGAAAAACTGTTTTTT.

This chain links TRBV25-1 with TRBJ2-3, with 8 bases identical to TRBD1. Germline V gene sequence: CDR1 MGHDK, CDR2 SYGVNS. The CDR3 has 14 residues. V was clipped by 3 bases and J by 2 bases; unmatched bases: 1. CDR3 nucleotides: TGTGCCAGCAGTGAGGGACAGGACACAGATACGCAGTATTTT. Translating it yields CASSEGQDTDTQYF.

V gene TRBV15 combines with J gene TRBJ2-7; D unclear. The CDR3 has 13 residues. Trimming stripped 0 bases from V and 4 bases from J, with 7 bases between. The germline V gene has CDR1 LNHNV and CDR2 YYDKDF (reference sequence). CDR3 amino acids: CATSRDRGYEQYF. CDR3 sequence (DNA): TGTGCCACCAGCAGAGATAGAGGTTACGAGCAGTACTTC.